Shown below are 22 T cell receptor beta chains from a single sample sequenced in a study of blood T cell repertoires in COVID-19. Some clones are missing from TCRdb's copy, which holds only in-frame ones; the method was immunoSEQ multiplex PCR. The table has fewer than 250,000 clones, 80% to 90% seen once. Material: PBMCs or T cells enriched from blood (not recorded which). The receptor source for this set is a man in his fifties or sixties who had been exposed to COVID-19.

The V gene is TRBV5-4, the J gene TRBJ2-2; 7 nucleotides line up with TRBD2. Germline lookup yields CDR1 SGHNT and CDR2 YYREEE (reference sequence). The V segment lost 4 bases and the J segment 2 bases; nucleotides outside the gene matches: 5. This CDR3 contains 15 residues. In DNA form, the CDR3 reads TGTGCCAGCAGCATTACTAGCGCTAACACCGGGGAGCTGTTTTTT. It yields the protein CASSITSANTGELFF.

This clone was found once. The chain combines TRBV13 with TRBJ2-7; 8 bases agree with TRBD1. Germline V CDR1 and CDR2: PRHDT, FYEKMQ (reference sequence). This CDR3 has 13 amino acids. The ends lost 5 bases at V and 3 bases at J; junction bases unmatched: 3. CDR3 in amino acids: CASSTGQVYEQYF. CDR3 DNA sequence: TGTGCCAGCAGCACGGGACAGGTCTACGAGCAGTACTTC.

This chain connects TRBV21-1 to TRBJ2-1; the D call in the table, TRBD1, was not verified against the DNA. TRBV21-1 is shown as a pseudogene. The CDR3 extends over 19 amino acids. This CDR3 is CASSKGGQPGTGYHNEQFF. Written as DNA, the CDR3 is TGTGCCAGCAGCAAAGGAGGACAACCCGGGACAGGGTATCACAATGAGCAGTTCTTC.

This clone was detected only a few times. The V call is TRBV6-5, the J call TRBJ1-3; weak D call: TRBD1 (6 bases). The CDR3 consists of 14 residues. CDR1 is MNHEY, CDR2 SVGAGI, per germline. The germline V and J ends were trimmed by 5 bases and 2 bases, with 10 bases remaining between them. The CDR3 sequence is CASSQQGPGNTIYF. The DNA for the CDR3 is TGTGCCAGCAGTCAACAGGGTCCTGGAAACACCATATATTTT.

The genes are TRBV15 and TRBJ1-2; D is undetermined. Germline CDR1 LNHNV, CDR2 YYDKDF (reference sequence). V gave up 0 bases and J gave up 4 bases, with 12 bases separating them. This CDR3 is 15 amino acids long. The CDR3 loop is CATSRDSGSAYGYTF. The CDR3 DNA reads TGTGCCACCAGCAGAGATTCGGGATCAGCCTATGGCTACACCTTC. Complete variable domain (other parts from reference TRBV15 and TRBJ1-2): DAMVIQNPRYQVTQFGKPVTLSCSQTLNHNVMYWYQQKSSQAPKLLFHYYDKDFNNEADTPDNFQSRRPNTSFCFLDIRSPGLGDTAMYLCATSRDSGSAYGYTFGSGTRLTVV.

This clone has a single count. The chain combines TRBV4-1 with TRBJ1-1; no firm D call. The CDR3 has 15 amino acids. The germline V and J ends were trimmed by 2 bases and 4 bases, with 14 bases remaining between them. Germline values: CDR1 MGHRA, CDR2 YSYEKL. For the CDR3, the DNA is TGCGCCAGCAGCCAACCCCGGGGTAGGAGCACTGAAGCTTTCTTT. Its translation is CASSQPRGRSTEAFF.

The rearrangement links TRBV28 to TRBJ1-3, with D perhaps matching TRBD1 (5 bases). Trimming pared 1 base from V and 2 bases from J, leaving 9 bases between. The germline V gene has CDR1 MDHEN and CDR2 SYDVKM. The CDR3 covers 15 residues. The CDR3 DNA reads as TGTGCCAGCAGTTTATCCCCAGGGCCTGGAAACACCATATATTTT. It specifies CASSLSPGPGNTIYF.

The V call is TRBV9, the J call TRBJ2-3, with 11 bases fitting TRBD1. This CDR3 contains 14 residues. The germline V gene encodes CDR1 SGDLS and CDR2 YYNGEE. The trim removed 6 bases at V and 6 bases at J, leaving 6 bases unmatched. CDR3 nucleotide sequence: TGTGCCAGCACCCCCGGGACAGGGGGGGATACGCAGTATTTT. This gives the protein CASTPGTGGDTQYF.

Here the CDR3 DNA reads TGTGCCAGCTCACCGGTCGGGGACTATAATTCACCCCTCCACTTT. Protein: CASSPVGDYNSPLHF. V is TRBV18 and J is TRBJ1-6; D is ambiguous. V gave up 3 bases and J gave up 3 bases, with 9 bases separating them. Germline assignment: CDR1 KGHSH and CDR2 LQKENI. The CDR3 covers 15 residues.

The rearrangement joins TRBV2 to TRBJ2-7; TRBD1 aligns across 7 bases. This CDR3 comprises 13 residues. Losses at the gene ends were 6 bases for V and 3 bases for J; bases not matched to a gene: 5. Germline assignment: CDR1 SNHLY and CDR2 FYNNEI. The CDR3 spells CASRSGQNYEQYF. CDR3 DNA sequence: TGTGCCAGCAGATCGGGACAGAACTACGAGCAGTACTTC.

This clone was found a few times. CDR3 in amino acids: CASRRTSGTTYEQYF. CDR3 nucleotides: TGTGCCAGCAGGAGGACTAGCGGTACGACCTACGAGCAGTACTTC. The chain is built from TRBV11-2 and TRBJ2-7; TRBD2 aligns across 10 bases. J gave up 2 bases and V 6 bases, and 7 bases lay outside the gene matches. Germline values: CDR1 SGHAT, CDR2 FQNNGV. This CDR3 spans 15 amino acids.

The chain carries TRBV10-3 and TRBJ2-3, with a tentative D call TRBD1 (6 bases). Germline V gives CDR1 ENHRY, CDR2 SYGVKD. Trimming cost V 6 bases and J 3 bases, with 13 bases left between them. The CDR3 spans 14 residues. Here the CDR3 reads CAIRHRTATDTQYF. As DNA, the CDR3 is TGTGCCATCAGACACAGGACAGCGACAGATACGCAGTATTTT.

This chain joins TRBV5-1 and TRBJ1-2; D might be TRBD1 (6 bases). The CDR3 is 12 amino acids. Trimming shortened V by 5 bases and J by 6 bases, and 11 bases separated the two germline ends. Germline CDR1 reads SGHRS; CDR2 reads YFSETQ. CDR3 sequence: CASRQGGDGYTF. The CDR3 nucleotides read TGCGCCAGCAGACAGGGTGGGGATGGCTACACCTTC.

V and J are TRBV14 and TRBJ2-6; tentative D call: TRBD1 (5 bases). Between the trimmed V and J ends, which lost 3 bases and 2 bases, there was a span of 8 bases. This CDR3 contains 15 residues. Germline-derived CDR1 and CDR2 are SGHDN and FVKESK. In DNA form, the CDR3 reads TGTGCCAGCAGCCACTCAGGGACTGGGGCCAACGTCCTGACTTTC. The encoded protein is CASSHSGTGANVLTF.

This rearrangement joins TRBV12-3 or TRBV12-4 to TRBJ1-2, with no clear D. V gave up 3 bases and J gave up 4 bases, with 9 bases separating them. CDR3 length equals 13 residues. CDR3 in DNA: TGTGCCAGCAGTTTCAAGGGAGTCTATGGCTACACCTTC. This sequence encodes CASSFKGVYGYTF.

A remark on this clone: Other nucleotide sequences from this sample produce the same CDR3. The genes are TRBV28 and TRBJ1-1, with D possibly matching TRBD1 (5 bases). Germline loops: CDR1 MDHEN, CDR2 SYDVKM. The CDR3 spans 14 residues. With 5 bases removed from V and 0 bases from J, the gap between germline ends came to 10 bases. The CDR3 sequence is CASSPPGLNTEAFF. The CDR3 DNA reads TGTGCCAGCAGTCCTCCAGGGCTGAACACTGAAGCTTTCTTT.

The chain uses TRBV6-5 and TRBJ1-2, with D maybe TRBD1 (5 bases). This CDR3 has 12 residues. The germline V gene encodes CDR1 MNHEY and CDR2 SVGAGI. Trimming took 9 bases from V and 2 from J, leaving 10 bases between them. CDR3 coding DNA: TGTGCCAGTAGACAGAGGAACTATGGCTACACCTTC. Residues: CASRQRNYGYTF.

This sequence joins TRBV16 and TRBJ1-2; 7 nucleotides align to TRBD1. Trimming cost V 2 bases and J 11 bases; bases outside gene matches: 5. The CDR3 covers 12 residues. The germline gives CDR1 KGHSY, CDR2 FQNENV. The CDR3 protein is CASSQNRDSYTF. The CDR3 nucleotides are TGTGCCAGCAGCCAAAACCGGGACAGTTACACCTTC. The whole variable domain, remainder taken from reference TRBV16 and TRBJ1-2, is GEEVAQTPKHLVRGEGQKAKLYCAPIKGHSYVFWYQQVLKNEFKFLISFQNENVFDETGMPKERFSAKCLPNSPCSLEIQATKLEDSAVYFCASSQNRDSYTFGSGTRLTVV.

This chain connects TRBV4-1 to TRBJ1-6; 7 bases agree with TRBD1. Germline loops: CDR1 MGHRA, CDR2 YSYEKL. V lost 1 base to trimming and J lost 5 bases; unmatched junction nucleotides: 5. This CDR3 spans 16 amino acids. The CDR3: CASSQVSGTDNSPLHF. CDR3 coding DNA: TGCGCCAGCAGCCAAGTCAGTGGGACAGATAATTCACCCCTCCACTTT.

The rearrangement joins TRBV21-1 to TRBJ2-7; TRBD2, the table's D call, lacks a check against the DNA. TRBV21-1 is a recognized pseudogene. The CDR3 sequence is 15 residues long. The CDR3 reads CASSKALGVFYEQYV. The DNA for the CDR3 is TGTGCCAGCAGCAAAGCCCTTGGAGTCTTCTACGAGCAGTACGTC.

This clone was detected only once. One end of the junction is discordant with germline, which a read error may explain. The chain uses TRBV2 and TRBJ2-6; tentative D call: TRBD1 (6 bases). Germline V gives CDR1 SNHLY, CDR2 FYNNEI. This CDR3 spans 13 amino acids. The CDR3 is CASKGAGANVLTF. The CDR3 DNA is TGTGCTAGCAAGGGGGCTGGGGCCAACGTCCTGACTTTC.

The rearrangement joins TRBV10-3 to TRBJ1-5, with 7 positions matching TRBD1. Germline assignment: CDR1 ENHRY and CDR2 SYGVKD. V lost 6 bases, J lost 5 bases, and 7 bases stayed unmatched. This CDR3 comprises 14 residues. The CDR3 nucleotides read TGTGCCATCAGACAGACAGGGCAAGATCAGCCCCAGCATTTT. Its translation is CAIRQTGQDQPQHF.